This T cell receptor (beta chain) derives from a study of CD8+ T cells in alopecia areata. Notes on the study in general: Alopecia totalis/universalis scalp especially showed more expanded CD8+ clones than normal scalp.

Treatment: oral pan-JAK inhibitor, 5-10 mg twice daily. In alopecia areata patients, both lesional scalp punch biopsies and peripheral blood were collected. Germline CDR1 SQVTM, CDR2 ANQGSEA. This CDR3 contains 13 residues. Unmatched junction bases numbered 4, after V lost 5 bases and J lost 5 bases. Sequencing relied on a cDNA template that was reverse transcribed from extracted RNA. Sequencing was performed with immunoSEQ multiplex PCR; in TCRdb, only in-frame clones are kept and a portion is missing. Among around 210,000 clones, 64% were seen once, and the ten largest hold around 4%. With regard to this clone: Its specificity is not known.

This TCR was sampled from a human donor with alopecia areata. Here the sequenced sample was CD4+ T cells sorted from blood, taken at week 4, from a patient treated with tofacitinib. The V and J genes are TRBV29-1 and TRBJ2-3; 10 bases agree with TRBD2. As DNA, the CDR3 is TGCAGCGTTTGGGGACTAGCGAAAGATACGCAGTATTTT. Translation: CSVWGLAKDTQYF.